The subject of this entry is one TCR beta chain. Its antigen is still unknown. The data stem from a study of cytomegalovirus exposure and HLA in healthy donors. Findings of the study overall: Reportedly, TCR beta sequences accurately predicted HLA-A and HLA-B alleles in most subjects. Data from an earlier analysis indicated that most TCR beta V segments were productive either about 87% or about 30% of the time. Reports showed the classifier diagnosing cytomegalovirus status with high specificity and sensitivity.

The CDR3 has 14 residues. V dropped 3 bases and J dropped 7 bases, with 16 bases sitting between them. The V gene's germline CDR1 is LGHNA and CDR2 YSLEER. Researchers ran the PCR with 60 Vbeta and 13 Jbeta primers. The table came from immunoSEQ multiplex PCR; TCRdb's copy has only in-frame clones and leaves some out. This table holds approximately 100,000 clones. The gene calls are TRBV4-3 and TRBJ2-7; weak D call: TRBD2 (6 bases). Sequences were obtained from PBMCs. The sequence derives from a man in his forties or fifties in good health and CMV-seropositive. CDR3 in DNA: TGCGCCAGCAGCCAGGGACTCGCCGCTACGGAGCAGTACTTC. This gives the protein CASSQGLAATEQYF.